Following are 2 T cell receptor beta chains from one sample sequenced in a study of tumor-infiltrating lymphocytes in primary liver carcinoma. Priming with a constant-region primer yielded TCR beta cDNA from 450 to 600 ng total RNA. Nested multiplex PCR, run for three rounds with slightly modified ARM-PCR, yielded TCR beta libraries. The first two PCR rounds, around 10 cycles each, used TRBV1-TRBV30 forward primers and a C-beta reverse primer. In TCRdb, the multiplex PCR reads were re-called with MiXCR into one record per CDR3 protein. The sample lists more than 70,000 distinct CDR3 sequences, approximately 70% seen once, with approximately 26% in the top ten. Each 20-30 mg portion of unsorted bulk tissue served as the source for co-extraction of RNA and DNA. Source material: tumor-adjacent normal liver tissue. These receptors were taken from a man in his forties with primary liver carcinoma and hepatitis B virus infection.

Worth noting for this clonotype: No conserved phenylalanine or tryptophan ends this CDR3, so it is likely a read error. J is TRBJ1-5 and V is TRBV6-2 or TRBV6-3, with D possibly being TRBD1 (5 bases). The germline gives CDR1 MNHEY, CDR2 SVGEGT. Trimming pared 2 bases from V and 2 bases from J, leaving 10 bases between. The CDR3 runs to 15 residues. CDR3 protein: CASSYGGGGNQPQHL. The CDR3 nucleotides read TGTGCCAGCAGTTACGGGGGTGGGGGCAATCAGCCCCAGCATTTG.

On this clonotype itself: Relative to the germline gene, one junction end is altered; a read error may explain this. The CDR3 loop is CAIREVDTQFF. CDR3 nucleotides: TGTGCCATCAGGGAGGTGGATACGCAGTTTTTT. The chain recombines TRBV10-3 with TRBJ2-3, with a tentative D call TRBD2 (5 bases). Germline CDR1 is ENHRY and CDR2 is SYGVKD. This CDR3 region has 11 residues.